This T cell receptor beta chain appears in the sequencing data of a study of beta chain features in type 1 diabetes. Overall study findings and caveats: Junctions at VDJ sites from type 1 diabetes patients had fewer insertions and more deletions. Moderate but significant shortening of TCRB CDR3s was recorded in all four CD4+ subsets from Type 1 diabetes patients. Still unanswered here is whether HLA type influences TCRB rearrangement.

Expressed TCRB transcripts were sequenced because the isolated RNA had all been reverse transcribed beforehand. Around 4 million reads per sample were averaged for naive, central memory and regulatory samples. Sequencing was performed with immunoSEQ multiplex PCR; in TCRdb, only in-frame clones are kept and a portion is missing. The table shows some 660,000 clones, with 11% to 15% occurring only once. This clone occurred a few times. Its antigen is as yet unknown. Blood was drawn once from each donor into heparinised tubes. The draws averaged about 120 mL. CDR1 ENHRY and CDR2 SYGVKD come from the germline V gene. Deletions cut 8 bases from V and 4 bases from J, with 12 bases between. The CDR3 runs 12 residues.

The receptor was derived from a man between 18 and 35 years old with type 1 diabetes. The chain carries TRBV10-3 and TRBJ2-7; TRBD2 might be the D (6 bases). Sequences were obtained from naive CD4+ T cells from blood. The CDR3 loop is CAIGGTLYEQYF. CDR3 DNA sequence: TGTGCCATCGGGGGGACTTTATACGAGCAGTACTTC.